The TCR beta chain described here comes from a study of blood T cells in healthy people across ages. Comments on this clonotype: Its matching antigen is unknown.

General study results and limits: Estimated diversity that came from one million T cells was considered an underestimate. Greater diversity and more naive CD4+ cells were seen in long-lived donors than in aged donors.

With 0 bases removed from V and 8 bases from J, the gap between germline ends came to 11 bases. The CDR3 is 15 residues long. Germline V CDR1 and CDR2: WSHSY, SAAADI. PCR was performed a second time for roughly 7 to 11 cycles using a sample-barcoded 5' primer and a J-beta primer mix. TCRdb reprocessed the 5' RACE reads via MiXCR and lists one record per CDR3 protein. This table has around 1,600,000 distinct CDR3 sequences, roughly 43% appearing once. The clonotype originates from a woman younger than 30 in good health. V usage is TRBV10-2 and J usage is TRBJ1-6, with TRBD1 as a possible D gene (5 bases). The sequenced sample consisted of blood. Here the CDR3 DNA reads TGCGCCAGCAGTGAGTCGGGGGGTTTGTATTCACCCCTCCACTTT. Amino acid sequence: CASSESGGLYSPLHF.